A selection of T cell receptor beta chains follows, all from one sample in a study of response to subunit inactivated influenza vaccine. Each CDR3 protein is one row after TCRdb ran MiXCR on the RT-PCR reads. This sample has roughly 790,000 distinct CDR3 sequences, with 21% found just once. Specimen: PBMCs from blood, collected 4 to 6 days after vaccination. The receptors originated from a man between 45 and 60 years old who received an inactivated influenza vaccine. The CDR3 runs from the conserved cysteine through the conserved F or W. D genes are given only for firm matches. Clone sizes are given selectively: once, few, many, or a class where the clone is expanded.

j_call,d_call,clone_size,v_call,cdr3_aa,cdr3_nt
TRBJ2-7,.,.,TRBV5-1,CASDYEQYF,TGCGCCAGTGACTACGAGCAGTACTTC
TRBJ2-7,TRBD1,few,TRBV9,CASSVGQGLGEQYF,TGTGCCAGCAGCGTAGGACAGGGTCTCGGCGAGCAGTACTTC
TRBJ1-4,TRBD1,few,TRBV5-5,CASSLSGQGQPGKLFF,TGTGCCAGCAGCTTATCTGGACAGGGCCAACCAGGAAAACTGTTTTTT
TRBJ2-5,.,.,TRBV7-9,CASSLAEGTETQYF,TGTGCCAGCAGCTTAGCGGAGGGGACGGAGACCCAGTACTTC
TRBJ2-1,.,few,TRBV18,CASSSTHDEQFF,TGTGCCAGCTCCTCCACACACGATGAGCAGTTCTTC
TRBJ2-1,.,many,TRBV12-3/TRBV12-4,CASSPWGADNEQFF,TGTGCCAGCTCCCCTTGGGGGGCAGACAATGAGCAGTTCTTC
TRBJ2-3,.,.,TRBV4-1,CASSLGRPGRDTQYF,TGCGCCAGCAGCCTGGGACGTCCGGGAAGGGATACGCAGTATTTT
TRBJ2-5,.,.,TRBV4-3,CASSQDTGKRETQYF,TGCGCCAGCAGCCAAGATACAGGGAAAAGGGAGACCCAGTACTTC
TRBJ2-7,.,few,TRBV20-1,CSARAGQFTRYEQYF,TGCAGTGCTAGAGCCGGACAGTTCACTCGTTACGAGCAGTACTTC
TRBJ2-3,.,.,TRBV5-1,CASSLAPATSTDTQYF,TGCGCCAGCAGCTTGGCCCCAGCGACCAGCACAGATACGCAGTATTTT
TRBJ2-7,TRBD2,.,TRBV4-3,CASSQDRELAAYEQYF,TGCGCCAGCAGCCAAGATCGCGAACTAGCGGCTTACGAGCAGTACTTC
TRBJ2-2,.,few,TRBV20-1,CSARAFGTVNTGELFF,TGCAGTGCTAGGGCATTTGGGACCGTTAACACCGGGGAGCTGTTTTTT
TRBJ1-1,.,few,TRBV7-2,CASSLHAGTEAFF,TGTGCCAGCAGCTTACACGCAGGGACTGAAGCTTTCTTT
TRBJ2-7,TRBD2,.,TRBV6-2/TRBV6-3,CASSSGLGITYEQYF,TGTGCCAGCAGTTCAGGACTAGGAATTACCTACGAGCAGTACTTC
TRBJ2-7,.,few,TRBV7-9,CASSQETGMEQYF,TGTGCCAGCAGCCAGGAAACAGGGATGGAGCAGTACTTC
TRBJ2-1,.,few,TRBV5-6,CASSLVPGEQFF,TGTGCCAGCAGCTTGGTACCGGGCGAGCAGTTCTTC
TRBJ2-1,.,.,TRBV12-3/TRBV12-4,CASSLKSPMGEQFF,TGTGCCAGCAGTTTAAAGTCTCCAATGGGTGAGCAGTTCTTC
TRBJ2-7,TRBD1,.,TRBV9,CASSVVGQGDEQYF,TGTGCCAGCAGCGTAGTGGGACAGGGAGACGAGCAGTACTTC
TRBJ1-1,TRBD1,few,TRBV18,CASSPGTGVTEAFF,TGTGCCAGCTCACCTGGGACAGGGGTCACTGAAGCTTTCTTT
TRBJ2-7,.,few,TRBV27,CASSLKGKGPYEQYF,TGTGCCAGCAGTTTAAAAGGTAAAGGACCCTACGAGCAGTACTTC
TRBJ2-5,.,many,TRBV20-1,CSARRALETQYF,TGCAGTGCACGGAGGGCCTTGGAGACCCAGTACTTC
TRBJ2-3,TRBD2,few,TRBV11-1,CASSSQIKWRGGQDTQYF,TGTGCCAGCAGCTCCCAAATCAAATGGCGGGGGGGCCAAGATACGCAGTATTTT
TRBJ2-3,TRBD2,.,TRBV20-1,CSASRAGGHTDTQYF,TGCAGTGCTAGTAGGGCGGGAGGTCACACAGATACGCAGTATTTT
TRBJ2-2,TRBD1,.,TRBV12-3/TRBV12-4,CASSPLTGPPGELFF,TGTGCCAGCAGTCCCTTGACAGGGCCCCCCGGGGAGCTGTTTTTT
TRBJ2-5,TRBD2,once,TRBV3-1,CASSQQLAGGAETQYF,TGTGCCAGCAGCCAGCAGCTAGCGGGGGGGGCAGAGACCCAGTACTTC
TRBJ1-6,.,few,TRBV20-1,CSARDHFGEGGSYNSPLHF,TGCAGTGCTAGAGATCATTTTGGGGAAGGCGGTTCCTATAATTCACCCCTCCACTTT
TRBJ2-7,.,many,TRBV12-3/TRBV12-4,CASSQTGSSYEQYF,TGTGCCAGCAGTCAAACCGGGAGCTCCTACGAGCAGTACTTC
TRBJ1-2,.,many,TRBV12-3/TRBV12-4,CASSLAREGGYTF,TGTGCCAGCAGTTTGGCCCGGGAGGGTGGCTACACCTTC
TRBJ2-6,.,.,TRBV6-2/TRBV6-3,CASSYQTGRAQKPGANVLTF,TGTGCCAGCAGTTACCAGACAGGGAGGGCCCAGAAGCCTGGGGCCAACGTCCTGACTTTC
TRBJ2-6,.,few,TRBV29-1,CSVAFRSGANVLTF,TGCAGCGTCGCTTTCCGCTCTGGGGCCAACGTCCTGACTTTC
TRBJ1-5,TRBD1,few,TRBV5-1,CASSLTTGGGQPQHF,TGCGCCAGCAGCTTGACTACAGGGGGCGGTCAGCCCCAGCATTTT
TRBJ2-5,.,many,TRBV27,CASSFLGEVETQYF,TGTGCCAGCAGTTTCTTGGGGGAGGTTGAGACCCAGTACTTC
TRBJ2-7,.,few,TRBV5-1,CASSRQFRSYEQYF,TGCGCCAGCAGCAGACAGTTTCGCTCCTACGAGCAGTACTTC
TRBJ2-7,.,few,TRBV5-1,CASSLEWGDSTGEQYF,TGCGCCAGCAGCTTGGAATGGGGGGACTCGACGGGCGAGCAGTACTTC
TRBJ1-6,.,.,TRBV7-2,CASTKTQGSNSPLHF,TGTGCCAGCACCAAAACCCAGGGTAGTAATTCACCCCTCCACTTT
TRBJ1-1,TRBD1,.,TRBV20-1,CSAPRRTGPGTEAFF,TGCAGTGCTCCCCGACGGACAGGGCCGGGCACTGAAGCTTTCTTT
TRBJ1-1,TRBD1,.,TRBV12-3/TRBV12-4,CASSPSGGWAFF,TGTGCCAGCAGCCCCTCAGGGGGCTGGGCTTTCTTT
TRBJ2-5,.,few,TRBV27,CAAVLRVIQYF,TGTGCCGCTGTCCTCAGGGTTATCCAGTACTTC
TRBJ2-4,.,.,TRBV4-3,CASSQDFVALLAKNIQYF,TGCGCCAGCAGCCAAGATTTTGTTGCCCTACTAGCCAAAAACATTCAGTACTTC
TRBJ2-1,.,few,TRBV29-1,CSVLRDTWGDEQFF,TGCAGCGTGCTCCGGGACACCTGGGGCGATGAGCAGTTCTTC
TRBJ2-5,.,.,TRBV7-8,CASSYYRVGETQYF,TGTGCCAGCAGCTACTACAGGGTTGGGGAGACCCAGTACTTC
TRBJ2-5,TRBD1,.,TRBV11-2,CASSSNLQGQETQYF,TGTGCCAGCAGCTCCAACCTACAGGGGCAAGAGACCCAGTACTTC
TRBJ2-5,TRBD2,many,TRBV29-1,CSVGTSGGQETQYF,TGCAGCGTTGGGACTAGCGGGGGACAAGAGACCCAGTACTTC
TRBJ2-5,TRBD2,few,TRBV5-5,CASSLARTSVETQYF,TGTGCCAGCAGCTTGGCCAGGACTAGTGTGGAGACCCAGTACTTC
TRBJ2-3,TRBD2,.,TRBV20-1,CSATRLAGEITDTQYF,TGCAGTGCGACCAGACTAGCGGGGGAGATCACAGATACGCAGTATTTT
TRBJ1-4,TRBD1,.,TRBV29-1,CSVRRTGRGEKLFF,TGCAGCGTTCGAAGGACAGGGAGGGGCGAAAAACTGTTTTTT
TRBJ1-1,TRBD1,few,TRBV7-9,CASSLARQGVTEAFF,TGTGCCAGCAGCTTAGCCCGGCAGGGGGTGACTGAAGCTTTCTTT
TRBJ2-5,.,many,TRBV5-1,CASSLAGPAGETQYF,TGCGCCAGCAGCTTGGCCGGACCGGCGGGGGAGACCCAGTACTTC